This T cell receptor (beta chain) was documented in a study of cytomegalovirus exposure and HLA in healthy donors. Findings and caveats of the study: TCR beta V- and J-gene trimming, according to a later analysis, was linked to a missense DCLRE1C variant. TCR beta sequences numbering under 20,000 were associated with HLA alleles at 0.05 false discovery rate in a later analysis.

CDR1 SGHNT and CDR2 YYREEE come from the germline V gene (reference sequence). The CDR3 runs to 12 residues. The V and J ends lost 4 bases and 5 bases, in that order; junction bases with no gene match: 2. In the case of this clone: Antigen specificity is unknown.

Primers included in the PCR were 60 Vbeta and 13 Jbeta primers. Profiled with immunoSEQ multiplex PCR; TCRdb holds only in-frame clones, not every one. Found here are 150,000 to 190,000 clones, approximately 79% of them singletons; the top ten hold about 6.1%. This receptor was obtained from a woman in her 50s in good health and CMV-seropositive. The J gene is TRBJ2-7, the V gene TRBV5-4; 8 nucleotides match TRBD2. Specimen: PBMCs. The CDR3 DNA reads TGTGCCAGCAGCCTTAGCGGGAACGAGCAGTACTTC. It encodes CASSLSGNEQYF.